Below are 32 T cell receptor beta chains sequenced from a single sample in a study of cytomegalovirus exposure and HLA in healthy donors. In the PCR, 60 Vbeta and 13 Jbeta primers were used. This table comes from immunoSEQ multiplex PCR, and its TCRdb copy is limited to in-frame clones, with some not included. The table includes around 230,000 clones, approximately 84% detected once. The sample taken for sequencing was PBMCs. The receptors were sampled from a girl aged 2-10 years in good health and CMV-seronegative.

This chain uses TRBV18 with TRBJ1-4, with 10 bases fitting TRBD1. V gave up 2 bases and J gave up 7 bases; unmatched junction bases: 4. This CDR3 has 15 residues. Germline-derived CDR1 and CDR2 are KGHSH and LQKENI. In DNA, the CDR3 is TGTGCCAGCTCACCAGGACAGGGGGGCGGTGAAAAACTGTTTTTT. It specifies CASSPGQGGGEKLFF.

This chain joins TRBV30 and TRBJ2-7; tentatively, D is TRBD1 (6 bases). The germline V gene encodes CDR1 GTSNPN and CDR2 SVGIG (reference sequence). Trimming took 1 base from V and 3 from J, leaving 10 bases between them. This CDR3 contains 13 residues. This chain's CDR3 is CAWSDGTIYEQYF. CDR3 coding DNA: TGTGCCTGGAGTGACGGGACAATCTACGAGCAGTACTTC. The entire variable domain, with the rest obtained from reference TRBV30 and TRBJ2-7, is as follows: SQTIHQWPATLVQPVGSPLSLECTVEGTSNPNLYWYRQAAGRGLQLLFYSVGIGQISSEVPQNLSASRPQDRQFILSSKKLLLSDSGFYLCAWSDGTIYEQYFGPGTRLTVT.

J is TRBJ1-1 and V is TRBV27; 7 bases are shared with TRBD1. The CDR3 runs to 15 residues. Germline V gene lookup returns CDR1 MNHEY and CDR2 SMNVEV (reference sequence). Trimming removed 4 bases from V and 6 bases from J; junction bases left unmatched: 11. CDR3 residues: CASSSRQGLRAEAFF. The CDR3 nucleotides read TGTGCCAGCAGTTCCCGACAGGGATTGAGGGCTGAAGCTTTCTTT.

The V and J genes are TRBV21-1 and TRBJ1-5. TRBV21-1 is flagged as a pseudogene. The CDR3 covers 13 residues. DNA of the CDR3: TGTGCCAGCAGACCCGACGGGAATCAGCCCCAGCATTTT. As protein: CASRPDGNQPQHF.

The CDR3 loop reads CASSAQGGRSSYEQYF. The CDR3 coding sequence is TGTGCCAGCAGCGCTCAAGGGGGTCGGAGCTCCTACGAGCAGTACTTC. The genes are TRBV5-4 and TRBJ2-7, with TRBD1 as a possible D gene (6 bases). Trimming pared 4 bases from V and 0 bases from J, leaving 17 bases between. Germline CDR1 is SGHNT and CDR2 is YYREEE (reference sequence). This CDR3 spans 16 amino acids.

The table lists this clone with a few counts. The V and J genes are TRBV2 and TRBJ1-2; 8 bases map to TRBD1. Germline V gene lookup returns CDR1 SNHLY and CDR2 FYNNEI. The V gene end was trimmed by 2 bases and the J gene end by 5 bases; junction bases not matched to a gene: 10. CDR3 size: 16 residues. DNA for the CDR3: TGTGCCAGCAGTGAACGCCCAGGGGGCGCGGCTTATGGCTACACCTTC. It translates to CASSERPGGAAYGYTF.

The V call is TRBV6-5, the J call TRBJ2-7, with D hard to call. The CDR3 has 11 residues. Trimming removed 6 bases from V and 2 bases from J, with 5 bases in between. Germline CDR1 MNHEY, CDR2 SVGAGI. CDR3 nucleotide sequence: TGTGCCAGCAGGGCGGCCTACGAGCAGTACTTC. Amino acids: CASRAAYEQYF.

The chain recombines TRBV29-1 with TRBJ1-2, with D hard to call. The germline CDR1 and CDR2 sequences are SQVTM and ANQGSEA. The V end was cut by 5 bases, the J end by 5 bases, with 12 bases between. The CDR3 consists of 12 residues. CDR3 loop: CSVRVGSYGYTF. The CDR3 nucleotides are TGCAGCGTTCGTGTGGGGAGTTATGGCTACACCTTC. The whole variable domain, filled in from reference TRBV29-1 and TRBJ1-2, reads SAVISQKPSRDICQRGTSLTIQCQVDSQVTMMFWYRQQPGQSLTLIATANQGSEATYESGFVIDKFPISRPNLTFSTLTVSNMSPEDSSIYLCSVRVGSYGYTFGSGTRLTVV.

The chain carries TRBV6-5 and TRBJ2-1; D is possibly TRBD1 (5 bases). Per germline, CDR1 MNHEY and CDR2 SVGAGI. This CDR3 has 15 residues. Trimming took off 0 bases at V and 4 bases at J, with 10 bases between the two ends. The CDR3 nucleotides are TGTGCCAGCAGTTACTCGACCCCAGGGTACAATGAGCAGTTCTTC. Protein product: CASSYSTPGYNEQFF.

This clone has a single count. CDR3: CSAFLRLEAFF. CDR3 DNA sequence: TGCAGTGCCTTCCTGAGGCTTGAAGCTTTCTTT. The chain links TRBV20-1 to TRBJ1-1; D is unresolved. The CDR3 is 11 amino acids. From germline, CDR1 is DFQATT and CDR2 SNEGSKA (reference sequence). Trimming stripped 6 bases from V and 7 bases from J, with 12 bases between.

The gene calls are TRBV6-5 and TRBJ1-5; D possibly corresponds to TRBD1 (6 bases). This CDR3 is built from 14 residues. V lost 7 bases to trimming and J lost 3 bases, with 13 bases between them. Germline values: CDR1 MNHEY, CDR2 SVGAGI. The CDR3 protein is CASKEHRDNQPQHF. The CDR3 DNA sequence: TGTGCCAGCAAAGAACACAGGGACAATCAGCCCCAGCATTTT.

This sequence joins TRBV5-1 and TRBJ2-5; D is undetermined. Trimming shortened V by 0 bases and J by 4 bases, and 13 bases separated the two germline ends. CDR3 size: 15 residues. CDR1 SGHRS and CDR2 YFSETQ come from the germline V gene. The CDR3, as DNA: TGCGCCAGCAGCTTGGCTGACGGGTTCGGAGAGACCCAGTACTTC. Amino acid sequence: CASSLADGFGETQYF.

In this sample, this clone turned up once. The chain uses TRBV2 and TRBJ2-1; 8 nucleotides line up with TRBD2. Germline-derived CDR1 and CDR2 are SNHLY and FYNNEI. CDR3 length: 12 residues. Germline trimming cut 5 bases from V and 12 bases from J; bases unmatched to any gene: 6. This chain's CDR3 is CASSPAGDGQFF. CDR3 coding DNA: TGTGCCAGCAGTCCAGCGGGAGATGGGCAGTTCTTC.

This chain connects TRBV7-2 to TRBJ1-1; TRBD1 matches at 8 bases. Germline V CDR1 and CDR2: SGHTA, FQGNSA. The CDR3 is 15 amino acids. Losses at the gene ends were 0 bases for V and 9 bases for J; bases not matched to a gene: 9. The CDR3 here is CASSLAMTGAGKAFF. The CDR3 DNA follows: TGTGCCAGCAGCTTAGCGATGACAGGGGCTGGCAAAGCTTTCTTT.

The chain is built from TRBV27 and TRBJ2-3; D unresolved. V was cut by 1 base and J by 1 base, with 6 bases left in between. The CDR3 consists of 14 residues. Per germline, CDR1 MNHEY and CDR2 SMNVEV (reference sequence). The CDR3 region is CASSLWQGTDTQYF. The CDR3 nucleotides are TGTGCCAGCAGTTTATGGCAGGGCACAGATACGCAGTATTTT.

As concerns this clone: At one end the junction does not follow the germline gene, possibly because of a read error. J is TRBJ2-7 and V is TRBV7-2; D might be TRBD2 (5 bases). This CDR3 region has 15 residues. Germline V gene sequence: CDR1 SGHTA, CDR2 FQGNSA. The CDR3 DNA sequence: TGTGCCAGCAGCCTAGCCCGGGCTTTAGCGCAGGAGCAGTACTTC. Translating gives CASSLARALAQEQYF.

This clone was found a few times. The CDR3, as DNA: TGTGCCAGCAGCATCCGGAACGGGGAGCAGTACTTC. Translation gives CASSIRNGEQYF. The V call is TRBV5-6, the J call TRBJ2-7; D is unclear. Between the trimmed V and J ends, which lost 4 bases and 7 bases, there was a span of 12 bases. Germline assignment: CDR1 SGHDT and CDR2 YYEEEE. This CDR3 contains 12 residues.

V is TRBV6-5 and J is TRBJ1-5, with unresolved D. Trimming removed 5 bases at V and 4 bases at J, with 15 bases between. There are 15 residues in the CDR3. CDR1 MNHEY and CDR2 SVGAGI come from the germline V gene. CDR3 in DNA: TGTGCCAGCAGTCTATCCCGGGGTTCAAATCAGCCCCAGCATTTT. It yields the protein CASSLSRGSNQPQHF.

This clone was seen at least ten times. The chain couples TRBV9 to TRBJ1-1; possibly TRBD1 for D (6 bases). Germline CDR1 and CDR2: SGDLS and YYNGEE. V was shortened by 4 bases and J by 1 base, with 8 bases between the two germline ends. The CDR3 is made up of 13 amino acids. CDR3: CASSSDRNTEAFF. The CDR3 nucleotides are TGTGCCAGCAGCTCGGACAGGAACACTGAAGCTTTCTTT.

The chain has TRBV5-4 and TRBJ1-2; 8 bases are a match to TRBD1. The trim removed 4 bases at V and 3 bases at J, leaving 5 bases unmatched. Germline V gene sequence: CDR1 SGHNT, CDR2 YYREEE (reference sequence). The CDR3 covers 14 residues. The CDR3 region has the DNA TGTGCCAGCAGCCCGCAACAGGGGGACTATGGCTACACCTTC. Its translation: CASSPQQGDYGYTF.

This clone has only a few counts. The rearrangement joins TRBV2 to TRBJ1-2; D is uncertain. CDR3 length equals 14 residues. Trimming removed 1 base from V and 7 bases from J, with 13 bases in between. In germline, CDR1 is SNHLY, CDR2 FYNNEI. The CDR3 region has the DNA TGTGCCAGCAGTGAAGGGCAGTTTACCAGTGGCTACACCTTC. Its protein is CASSEGQFTSGYTF.

V gene TRBV5-1 combines with J gene TRBJ2-7; D is possibly TRBD1 (6 bases). V was clipped by 4 bases and J by 0 bases, with 8 bases between them. From germline, CDR1 is SGHRS and CDR2 YFSETQ. The CDR3 sequence is 13 residues long. The CDR3 DNA is TGCGCCAGCAGCCGGGACAACTCCTACGAGCAGTACTTC. Its translation: CASSRDNSYEQYF.

The J gene is TRBJ1-4, the V gene TRBV4-2, with 7 bases identical to TRBD1. V dropped 1 base and J dropped 6; count of bases not matched to a gene: 5. This CDR3 comprises 15 residues. Germline CDR1 LGHNA, CDR2 YNFKEQ. The CDR3 here is CASSQGVGTDEKLFF. CDR3 bases: TGTGCCAGCAGCCAAGGGGTCGGGACAGATGAAAAACTGTTTTTT.

This sequence joins TRBV4-2 and TRBJ2-2; 12 bases align to TRBD2. The junction had 3 bases not matched to a gene; V was cut back by 0 bases and J by 1 base. CDR1 LGHNA and CDR2 YNFKEQ come from the germline V gene. The CDR3 spans 18 residues. CDR3 residues: CASSQEQLAGGNTGELFF. The CDR3 region has the DNA TGTGCCAGCAGCCAAGAACAACTAGCGGGGGGGAACACCGGGGAGCTGTTTTTT.

This rearrangement joins TRBV6-6 to TRBJ1-4; 7 bases map to TRBD1. Germline V lookup: CDR1 MNHNY, CDR2 SVGAGI (reference sequence). Germline trimming cut 6 bases from V and 4 bases from J; bases unmatched to any gene: 2. The CDR3 runs 13 residues. DNA for the CDR3: TGTGCCAGCAGGACAGGGAATAATGAAAAACTGTTTTTT. It codes for CASRTGNNEKLFF.

The chain recombines TRBV19 with TRBJ1-6, with 8 positions matching TRBD1. Germline V lookup: CDR1 LNHDA, CDR2 SQIVND (reference sequence). The CDR3 consists of 14 residues. The junction had 2 bases not matched to a gene; V was cut back by 3 bases and J by 7 bases. The CDR3 DNA sequence: TGTGCCAGTAGTATCAGGGACAGGAATTCACCCCTCCACTTT. Amino acids: CASSIRDRNSPLHF. Supplemented by reference TRBV19 and TRBJ1-6, the full variable domain reads DGGITQSPKYLFRKEGQNVTLSCEQNLNHDAMYWYRQDPGQGLRLIYYSQIVNDFQKGDIAEGYSVSREKKESFPLTVTSAQKNPTAFYLCASSIRDRNSPLHFGNGTRLTVT.

This rearrangement joins TRBV6-4 to TRBJ1-1, with 9 nucleotides matching TRBD1. V lost 6 bases, J lost 0 bases, and 2 bases stayed unmatched. Germline V gene data show CDR1 as MRHNA and CDR2 as SNTAGT. The CDR3 consists of 14 residues. The CDR3 DNA reads as TGTGCCAGCAGAGGGACAGGGATGAACACTGAAGCTTTCTTT. It yields the protein CASRGTGMNTEAFF.

This sequence joins TRBV14 and TRBJ1-1; tentative D call: TRBD1 (6 bases). From germline, CDR1 is SGHDN and CDR2 FVKESK. The CDR3 has 17 residues. Trimming left V 3 bases short and J 1 base short, with 18 bases between. DNA for the CDR3: TGTGCCAGCAGCCACCTCGGGGGGGGGCGGTGGAACACTGAAGCTTTCTTT. It codes for CASSHLGGGRWNTEAFF.

V usage is TRBV4-1 and J usage is TRBJ2-7; TRBD2 aligns across 7 bases. The CDR3 spans 14 residues. After removal of 4 bases from V and 0 bases from J, the junction contained 3 bases not matched to a gene. Germline lookup yields CDR1 MGHRA and CDR2 YSYEKL. The CDR3: CASSLRTSSYEQYF. The CDR3 bases are TGCGCCAGCAGCCTGCGGACTAGCTCCTACGAGCAGTACTTC.

V gene TRBV19 combines with J gene TRBJ2-1; tentatively, D is TRBD2 (5 bases). The germline V and J ends were trimmed by 3 bases and 0 bases, with 9 bases remaining between them. Germline loops: CDR1 LNHDA, CDR2 SQIVND (reference sequence). The CDR3 extends over 15 amino acids. CDR3 loop: CASSIGKSSYNEQFF. The DNA of the CDR3 is TGTGCCAGTAGTATCGGGAAGAGCTCCTACAATGAGCAGTTCTTC.

The chain has TRBV11-2 and TRBJ1-1, with 11 positions matching TRBD1. The CDR3 covers 18 residues. CDR1 is SGHAT and CDR2 is FQNNGV in the germline V gene. Trimming took 5 bases from V and 5 from J; bases not matched to a gene: 16. In DNA, the CDR3 is TGTGCCAGCAGCCAAAGATCAGGGGGACAGGGGGTAGTAACTGAAGCTTTCTTT. Translation gives CASSQRSGGQGVVTEAFF.

The gene calls are TRBV5-1 and TRBJ2-1; D is uncertain. The CDR3 has 14 residues. V lost 0 bases and J 4 bases, leaving 8 bases between the germline ends. Per germline, CDR1 SGHRS and CDR2 YFSETQ. The CDR3 spells CASSLDSPYNEQFF. The CDR3 DNA sequence: TGCGCCAGCAGCTTGGACAGCCCATACAATGAGCAGTTCTTC.